The clone carrying this TCR beta chain has a handful of counts. These data originate in a study of identical twins. TCRdb redid the calling of the 5' RACE reads with MiXCR, one entry per CDR3 protein. This sample has 200,000 to 250,000 distinct CDR3 sequences, with 5% to 7% found just once. A further study also used this sample, focusing on T cells expressing NK-cell markers. That paper notes: Repertoire data for TCR beta were derived from sorted T cells (CD3+CD56+NKG2C+, CD3+CD56+NKG2C- and CD3+CD56-NKG2C+). Sequencing covered eight donors, seven HCMV-seropositive and one seronegative. Roughly six donors showed dominant NKG2C+ clonotypes comprising about 1.0-7.5% of their CD8+ T cells.

The receptor's source is a woman aged 18-29 years in good health. Material: CD8+ T cells sorted from blood.

The CDR3 loop reads CASSVAGEHTGELFF. The CDR3 nucleotides read TGTGCCAGCAGTGTAGCGGGAGAGCACACCGGGGAGCTGTTTTTT. This chain joins TRBV2 and TRBJ2-2, with 9 nucleotides matching TRBD2. Germline V CDR1 and CDR2: SNHLY, FYNNEI. V was pared by 4 bases and J by 3 bases, with 3 bases of the junction left unmatched. CDR3 size: 15 residues.